This T cell receptor beta chain is drawn from a study of breast tumors, draining lymph nodes, adjacent tissues. Study outcomes and limitations: Compared with lymph nodes, tumors were less diverse; compared with nontumor tissue, more. Luminal-like breast cancer showed significantly higher tumor–nontumor repertoire similarity than basal-like. Findings are consistent with lymph node origin and intratumoral expansion of most tumor T cells.

Breast cancer patients provided tissue from their axillary draining lymph nodes. The germline V and J ends were trimmed by 3 bases and 6 bases, with 21 bases remaining between them. Per the germline V gene, CDR1 is DFQATT and CDR2 is SNEGSKA (reference sequence). The CDR3 has 15 residues. Regarding this clonotype: The target antigen is unknown.

TCRdb processed the multiplex PCR reads anew with MiXCR; each CDR3 protein has one entry. The table lists some 140,000 distinct CDR3 sequences, less than 25% of them singletons. The sequence came from a female donor with breast cancer. Some clones in this sample may be carry-over from other donors' samples. Material: axillary lymph node tissue. This chain joins TRBV20-1 and TRBJ2-7; maybe TRBD2 (6 bases). This CDR3 is CSARGFRRENCEQYF. The CDR3 DNA follows: TGCAGTGCTAGGGGGTTCAGGCGGGAAAACTGCGAGCAGTACTTC.